This T cell receptor beta chain was identified in a study of beta chain features in type 1 diabetes. Findings and limits, study-wide: Within each of all four CD4+ subsets, Type 1 diabetes patients had TCRB CDR3s that were moderately but significantly shorter.

Comments on this clone: What it binds is unknown.

V was clipped by 2 bases and J by 7 bases, with 15 bases between them. This CDR3 is built from 15 residues. CDR1 is KGHSH and CDR2 is LQKENI in the germline V gene. The entirety of the isolated RNA underwent reverse transcription, so expressed TCRB transcripts were sequenced. TCRdb's copy holds only in-frame clones and misses some; the assay was immunoSEQ multiplex PCR. In the table there are fewer than 45,000 clones, around 63% of which are singletons. V gene TRBV18 combines with J gene TRBJ2-1, with a possible D match to TRBD2 (5 bases). Sequencing used Tregs from blood. The receptor was isolated from a man aged 25 to 45 with type 1 diabetes. Some clones in this sample may be carry-over from other donors' samples. The CDR3 here is CASSPDKASINEQFF. The CDR3 DNA reads TGTGCCAGCTCACCAGATAAAGCTAGCATTAATGAGCAGTTCTTC. Variable domain in full (rest from reference TRBV18 and TRBJ2-1): NAGVMQNPRHLVRRRGQEARLRCSPMKGHSHVYWYRQLPEEGLKFMVYLQKENIIDESGMPKERFSAEFPKEGPSILRIQQVVRGDSAAYFCASSPDKASINEQFFGPGTRLTVL.